The clone carrying this T cell receptor (beta chain) was observed a few times. Its target is not known. 5'RACE with constant-segment primers yielded barcoded, UMI-tagged TCR alpha and TCR beta cDNA libraries. TCRdb re-analysed the 5' RACE reads in MiXCR, keeping a single row per CDR3 protein. The sample contains approximately 210,000 distinct CDR3 sequences, over 9.5% of which appear only once. This sample was taken from a study of T-cell memory formation after mild COVID-19. The study, taken as a whole, reports: CD4+ contracting clones were found mainly in CM and EM, and CD8+ ones in EMRA. The pre-infection memory compartment contained some responding clones, suggesting cross-reactive memory joined. Clones contracting day 15 to 85 were balanced CD4/CD8; later expanders leaned CD4+.

The germline CDR1 and CDR2 sequences are SGHRS and YFSETQ. V lost 0 bases and J lost 7, with 13 bases in between. The CDR3 is made up of 15 amino acids. The V call is TRBV5-1, the J call TRBJ2-2, with TRBD2 as a possible D gene (6 bases). The specimen sequenced was PBMCs or a T cell subset sorted from them (not recorded which). This clonotype was sampled from a man in his late teens or twenties who had mild COVID-19 (a few samples of this study predate the infection). Cell type and time point are not known. The CDR3 bases are TGCGCCAGCAGCTTGGCCCCTGGGAGGCTCGGGGAGCTGTTTTTT. Encoded protein: CASSLAPGRLGELFF.